This is a list of T cell receptor beta chains from one sample in a study of T cells after yellow fever vaccination. TCRdb processed the 5' RACE reads anew with MiXCR; each CDR3 protein has one entry. The sample has hundreds of thousands of distinct CDR3 sequences; 9% to 15% are singletons. The input for sequencing was PBMCs, taken on the day of the yellow fever booster vaccination. These receptors were obtained from a man aged 25-45 years who received the YFV17D yellow fever vaccine. Both conserved end residues are part of each CDR3. The D gene is left open where the match is weak. Clone size is given for some rows only: seen once, a few or many times, or a class if the clone is expanded.

NA	TRBJ2-7	TRBV25-1	NA	TGTGCCACAGAGGACCGCGGACGAGGAGGGTCGTACGAGCAGTACTTC	CATEDRGRGGSYEQYF
NA	TRBJ1-1	TRBV27	NA	TGTGCCAGCAGTTTAACGGACGGGAACACTGAAGCTTTCTTT	CASSLTDGNTEAFF
few	TRBJ2-3	TRBV11-2	NA	TGTGCCAGCAGCCCCAGCAACACAGATACGCAGTATTTT	CASSPSNTDTQYF
few	TRBJ2-7	TRBV9	NA	TGTGCCAGCAGCCCCCCACCTCTGATTCGTGGGCCTTACGAGCAGTACTTC	CASSPPPLIRGPYEQYF
NA	TRBJ1-2	TRBV5-6	TRBD1	TGTGCCAGCAGCGAGGGACAGACTAACTATGGCTACACCTTC	CASSEGQTNYGYTF
NA	TRBJ2-4	TRBV29-1	NA	TGCAGCGTTGTGACCACCAAAAACATTCAGTACTTC	CSVVTTKNIQYF
few	TRBJ2-7	TRBV29-1	TRBD1	TGCAGCGCCTCAGGGGACAGCTCCTACGAGCAGTACTTC	CSASGDSSYEQYF
few	TRBJ2-1	TRBV5-1	NA	TGCGCCAGCAGCTTGGGGGACACTTACAATGAGCAGTTCTTC	CASSLGDTYNEQFF
NA	TRBJ2-5	TRBV2	NA	TGTGCCAGCAGTGAAAGGAGCGGACGGCTACAAGAGACCCAGTACTTC	CASSERSGRLQETQYF
NA	TRBJ1-1	TRBV10-3	TRBD1	TGTGCCATCAGGGGCTCGACAGGGGGCACTGAAGCTTTCTTT	CAIRGSTGGTEAFF
few	TRBJ2-3	TRBV5-1	NA	TGCGCCAGCAGTTCTACCGAGTACGGCCCTACGCAGTATTTT	CASSSTEYGPTQYF
NA	TRBJ2-3	TRBV15	NA	TGTGCCACCAGCAGAGACCCTCGGGATACGCAGTATTTT	CATSRDPRDTQYF
NA	TRBJ1-1	TRBV19	NA	TGTGCCAGTAGTATAGGGGTACAGGGACTGAACACTGAAGCTTTCTTT	CASSIGVQGLNTEAFF
many	TRBJ2-3	TRBV20-1	TRBD2	TGCAGTGTTCCGCGGGAGGTCAGCACAGATACGCAGTATTTT	CSVPREVSTDTQYF
few	TRBJ2-3	TRBV6-1	NA	TGTGCCAGCAGGAGAAGGGGGATGGTGGCAGATACGCAGTATTTT	CASRRRGMVADTQYF
few	TRBJ2-3	TRBV5-1	NA	TGCGCCAGCAGCTTGGCGTTCTCCGCAGATACGCAGTATTTT	CASSLAFSADTQYF
NA	TRBJ2-2	TRBV6-2/TRBV6-3	NA	TGTGCCAGCAGTAATAGCGTTACGGGCGGGGAGCTGTTTTTT	CASSNSVTGGELFF
NA	TRBJ1-2	TRBV12-3/TRBV12-4	NA	TGTGCCAGCAGTTTAAGACTCGATATTGACTATGGCTACACCTTC	CASSLRLDIDYGYTF
few	TRBJ1-5	TRBV30	NA	TGTGCCTGGAGTGTAGGAGGGTTCAATCAGCCCCAGCATTTT	CAWSVGGFNQPQHF
once	TRBJ2-7	TRBV6-1	NA	TGTGCCAGCAGCCCCCAAACTGGCTTAGAGCAGTACTTC	CASSPQTGLEQYF
NA	TRBJ2-5	TRBV7-6	TRBD1	TGTGCCAGCAGCTTTTACGGGACAGGAGAGACCCAGTACTTC	CASSFYGTGETQYF
few	TRBJ2-7	TRBV7-9	TRBD2	TGTGCCAGCAGCTTTGATAGCGGGAGCAACGAGCAGTACTTC	CASSFDSGSNEQYF